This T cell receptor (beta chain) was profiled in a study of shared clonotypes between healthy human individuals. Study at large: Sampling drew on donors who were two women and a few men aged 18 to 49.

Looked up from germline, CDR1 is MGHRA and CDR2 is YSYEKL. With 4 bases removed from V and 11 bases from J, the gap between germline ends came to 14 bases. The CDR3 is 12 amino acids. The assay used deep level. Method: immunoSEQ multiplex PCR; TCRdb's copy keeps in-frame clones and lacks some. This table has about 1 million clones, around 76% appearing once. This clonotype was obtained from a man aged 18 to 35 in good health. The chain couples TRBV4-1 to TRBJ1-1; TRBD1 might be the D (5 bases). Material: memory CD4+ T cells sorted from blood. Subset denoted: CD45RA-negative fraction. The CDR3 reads CASSPGLRGAFF. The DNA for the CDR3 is TGCGCCAGCAGCCCGGGACTCCGAGGCGCTTTCTTT.